This entry concerns a single TCR beta chain. Its matching antigen is unknown. The data were produced by immunoSEQ multiplex PCR, yet TCRdb's version contains in-frame clones alone and is incomplete. Altogether 84,000 or so clones are present, nearly 95% being singletons, with the ten largest covering approximately 9.9%. The source of the sample is a study of OX40 agonist ivuxolimab in advanced cancers. Samples were taken at baseline and on day 1 of cycles 4 and 7. Overall study findings and caveats: With doses of 0.1 to 3.0 mg/kg, CD4+ and CD8+ blood T cells had undergone clonal expansion by week 6. Antigen targets of the expanded peripheral T cells went undetermined. On average, CD8+ T cells showed a greater number of expanded clones than CD4+.

The CDR3 has 15 amino acids. Trimming cost V 3 bases and J 0 bases, with 12 bases left between them. Germline lookup yields CDR1 SGDLS and CDR2 YYNGEE. The material sequenced was CD4+ or CD8+ T cells sorted from blood, taken in a trial of the OX40 agonist ivuxolimab. The sequence derives from an adult with an advanced solid tumor such as melanoma, head and neck, liver or kidney cancer. The chain uses TRBV9 and TRBJ2-5; D is possibly TRBD1 (5 bases). CDR3 DNA: TGTGCCAGCAGCGAGGGGCGGCGGTACCAAGAGACCCAGTACTTC. Translated, it gives CASSEGRRYQETQYF.